This T cell receptor (beta chain) was recovered during a study of beta chain features in type 1 diabetes. Across the whole study: Similarity in age, gender and cell yields was seen between patients and healthy donors. Study-wide findings and caveats: A greater similarity of naive, central memory and Treg TCRB repertoires was seen among patients than among healthy donors. Researchers report that Type 1 diabetes patients had moderately but significantly shorter TCRB CDR3s across all four CD4+ subsets. A PCR bias possibly favoring shorter templates would apply equally to patients and controls.

As every portion of the isolated RNA was reverse transcribed, the sequencing read expressed TCRB transcripts. The table came from immunoSEQ multiplex PCR; TCRdb's copy has only in-frame clones and leaves some out. The sample has a few hundred thousand clones, 20% seen once; the top ten hold 0.028%. This clone was found a few times. No antigen is known for it. Per germline, CDR1 GTSNPN and CDR2 SVGIG (reference sequence). The CDR3 is 14 amino acids. Trimming pared 2 bases from V and 3 bases from J, leaving 14 bases between. The TCR sequence derives from a woman aged 40-49 years with type 1 diabetes. This chain joins TRBV30 and TRBJ2-7; TRBD1 might be the D (6 bases). What was sequenced was naive CD4+ T cells from blood. The CDR3 sequence: CAWSMQGMVYEQYF. The CDR3 region has the DNA TGTGCCTGGAGTATGCAGGGGATGGTCTACGAGCAGTACTTC.